Each of the 12 T cell receptor beta chains below was sequenced from the same sample in a study of CD8+ T cells in alopecia areata. The authors extracted RNA and reverse transcribed it into cDNA as the sequencing template. The method was immunoSEQ multiplex PCR; TCRdb's version includes in-frame clones alone and lacks a portion of them. In the table there are approximately 150,000 clones, around 87% of which are singletons. The specimen was CD8+ T cells sorted from blood, collected at week 0. The source is a human donor with alopecia areata.

This chain uses TRBV27 with TRBJ2-7; maybe TRBD1 (5 bases). Trimming removed 4 bases at V and 3 bases at J, with 13 bases between. Germline CDR1 MNHEY, CDR2 SMNVEV (reference sequence). This CDR3 spans 14 amino acids. CDR3 region: CASSSETAHYEQYF. The CDR3 nucleotides are TGTGCCAGCAGTTCAGAGACAGCTCACTACGAGCAGTACTTC.

This clone was observed a handful of times. The chain uses TRBV11-1 and TRBJ2-2; unclear D gene. Per germline, CDR1 SGHAT and CDR2 FQDESV (reference sequence). This CDR3 contains 12 residues. The V and J ends lost 4 bases and 4 bases respectively, with 4 bases between them. The chain's CDR3 is CASSWSTGELFF. The CDR3 region has the DNA TGTGCCAGCAGCTGGAGCACCGGGGAGCTGTTTTTT.

The chain is built from TRBV7-9 and TRBJ2-3, with 11 positions matching TRBD2. The CDR3 contains 16 residues. Per the germline V gene, CDR1 is SEHNR and CDR2 is FQNEAQ (reference sequence). The ends lost 5 bases at V and 2 bases at J; junction bases unmatched: 6. The CDR3 nucleotides are TGTGCCAGCAGCCAACCGACTAGCGGGGACACAGATACGCAGTATTTT. It translates to CASSQPTSGDTDTQYF.

The chain joins TRBV4-2 to TRBJ2-3; 9 nucleotides line up with TRBD2. The V gene end was trimmed by 6 bases and the J gene end by 6 bases; junction bases not matched to a gene: 16. CDR1 LGHNA and CDR2 YNFKEQ come from the germline V gene. CDR3 length equals 17 residues. The CDR3 here is CASSRLAGTSYSDTQYF. The DNA for the CDR3 is TGTGCCAGCAGTCGCCTCGCCGGGACTAGCTATTCTGATACGCAGTATTTT.

With respect to this clone: The sample carries other DNA sequences with the same CDR3. The V gene is TRBV7-6, the J gene TRBJ2-3, with D unresolved. This CDR3 contains 12 residues. Trimming removed 1 base from V and 1 base from J, with 0 bases in between. CDR1 SGHVS and CDR2 FNYEAQ come from the germline V gene. The CDR3 DNA reads TGTGCCAGCAGCTTAGGCACAGATACGCAGTATTTT. It encodes CASSLGTDTQYF.

V gene TRBV15 combines with J gene TRBJ1-1; D might be TRBD1 (6 bases). Germline CDR1 LNHNV, CDR2 YYDKDF (reference sequence). Trimming shortened V by 1 base and J by 2 bases, and 11 bases separated the two germline ends. This CDR3 is 15 amino acids long. Here the CDR3 reads CATSRARGGNTEAFF. The CDR3 DNA is TGTGCCACCAGCAGAGCCCGGGGGGGCAACACTGAAGCTTTCTTT. Using reference TRBV15 and TRBJ1-1 for the parts outside the CDR3, the full variable domain is DAMVIQNPRYQVTQFGKPVTLSCSQTLNHNVMYWYQQKSSQAPKLLFHYYDKDFNNEADTPDNFQSRRPNTSFCFLDIRSPGLGDTAMYLCATSRARGGNTEAFFGQGTRLTVV.

In this sample, this clone turned up once. Here the CDR3 DNA reads TGCAGCGTTCCCCACACTGAAGCTTTCTTT. It is translated as CSVPHTEAFF. The chain is built from TRBV29-1 and TRBJ1-1; no definite D call. Germline V gene sequence: CDR1 SQVTM, CDR2 ANQGSEA. This CDR3 has 10 residues. V was pared by 5 bases and J by 3 bases, with 4 bases between. Full variable domain (rest looked up from reference TRBV29-1 and TRBJ1-1): SAVISQKPSRDICQRGTSLTIQCQVDSQVTMMFWYRQQPGQSLTLIATANQGSEATYESGFVIDKFPISRPNLTFSTLTVSNMSPEDSSIYLCSVPHTEAFFGQGTRLTVV.

The J gene is TRBJ2-3, the V gene TRBV19, with D maybe TRBD2 (5 bases). Trimming shortened V by 5 bases and J by 1 base, and 10 bases separated the two germline ends. The germline V gene has CDR1 LNHDA and CDR2 SQIVND (reference sequence). The CDR3 has 14 amino acids. This CDR3 is CASSYGRGTDTQYF. The CDR3 DNA sequence: TGTGCCAGTAGTTATGGGCGGGGCACAGATACGCAGTATTTT.

The V call is TRBV7-9, the J call TRBJ2-2; 11 positions match TRBD2. The V and J ends lost 7 bases and 6 bases, in that order; junction bases with no gene match: 7. Germline CDR1 SEHNR, CDR2 FQNEAQ (reference sequence). This CDR3 comprises 15 residues. CDR3 region: CASNVAGGPPGELFF. CDR3 nucleotide sequence: TGTGCCAGCAACGTAGCGGGAGGGCCCCCCGGGGAGCTGTTTTTT.

The chain joins TRBV13 to TRBJ1-2; 8 nucleotides align to TRBD1. In germline, CDR1 is PRHDT, CDR2 FYEKMQ (reference sequence). With 3 bases clipped from V and 7 bases from J, the junction kept 10 bases outside the gene matches. This CDR3 region has 15 residues. CDR3 sequence reads: CASSLGQEYAIGYTF. In DNA form, the CDR3 reads TGTGCCAGCAGCTTGGGACAGGAGTATGCGATTGGCTACACCTTC.

As to this clone: At the DNA level, this CDR3 is encoded by other sequences in the same sample as well. This chain connects TRBV14 to TRBJ2-7; D unresolved. Germline V gene lookup returns CDR1 SGHDN and CDR2 FVKESK. The CDR3 loop spans 11 amino acids. The V and J ends lost 4 bases and 3 bases respectively, with 4 bases between them. The CDR3 nucleotides are TGTGCCAGCAGCCTATACTACGAGCAGTACTTC. Its translation is CASSLYYEQYF.

Notes on this clone: An end of the junction differs from the germline gene, which may be a read error. The chain has TRBV7-7 and TRBJ2-7; D perhaps matches TRBD1 (5 bases). Germline loops: CDR1 SSHAT, CDR2 FNYEAQ (reference sequence). CDR3 size: 13 residues. The CDR3 DNA follows: TGTGCTAGCAGCTTAGGGGTCGACTACGAGCAGTACTTC. Amino acids: CASSLGVDYEQYF.